The rows below give T cell receptor beta chains drawn from one sample of a study of blood T cell repertoires in COVID-19. The repertoire was sequenced with immunoSEQ multiplex PCR; TCRdb's copy has only in-frame clones and lacks some. The sample consists of 59,000 or so clones, 65% to 80% of them appearing once. Sequenced sample: peripheral blood. These TCRs come from a man aged 60 to 69 with acute or convalescent COVID-19. CDR3s include the opening cysteine and the closing phenylalanine or tryptophan. D genes are given only for firm matches. For some rows the clone size is stated as once, few or many, or as a class when expanded; others skip it.

D,V,J,size,CDR3,DNA
TRBD2,TRBV19,TRBJ2-5,once,CASRSRAGTETQYF,TGTGCCAGTAGATCTCGAGCGGGGACAGAGACCCAGTACTTC
TRBD2,TRBV7-7,TRBJ2-2,.,CASSPPGGRTGELFF,TGTGCCAGCAGCCCCCCGGGGGGGCGCACCGGGGAGCTGTTTTTT
.,TRBV7-9,TRBJ2-1,.,CASSLIANEQFF,TGTGCCAGCAGCTTAATCGCGAATGAGCAGTTCTTC
TRBD2,TRBV19,TRBJ2-1,.,CASSAGLAGVEQFF,TGTGCCAGTAGCGCAGGACTAGCGGGAGTTGAGCAGTTCTTC
TRBD1,TRBV28,TRBJ1-1,few,CASSFPTGVNTEAFF,TGTGCCAGCAGTTTCCCGACAGGGGTGAACACTGAAGCTTTCTTT
.,TRBV25-1,TRBJ2-3,.,CASSPIVGLGDTQYF,TGTGCCAGCAGCCCAATAGTGGGACTGGGAGATACGCAGTATTTT
TRBD1,TRBV25-1,TRBJ1-6,.,CASSGGGQGNSPLHF,TGTGCCAGCAGTGGTGGAGGACAGGGGAATTCACCCCTCCACTTT
.,TRBV28,TRBJ1-2,.,CASSHRPGLRGGYTF,TGTGCCAGCAGCCACCGGCCGGGACTCCGGGGTGGCTACACCTTC
.,TRBV28,TRBJ1-1,.,CASSSPYTEAFF,TGTGCCAGCAGTTCCCCCTACACTGAAGCTTTCTTT
.,TRBV5-8,TRBJ1-5,.,CASSQLRSSDNQPQHF,TGTGCCAGCAGCCAACTAAGGTCTTCAGACAATCAGCCCCAGCATTTT
TRBD2,TRBV5-6,TRBJ2-7,once,CASSSGLARYEQYF,TGTGCCAGCAGCTCTGGACTAGCGAGGTACGAGCAGTACTTC
.,TRBV9,TRBJ2-1,.,CASSDSGAGLGDEQFF,TGTGCCAGCAGCGACTCTGGTGCGGGGCTTGGGGATGAGCAGTTCTTC
TRBD2,TRBV5-5,TRBJ2-2,.,CASSLTSGRPTGELFF,TGTGCCAGCAGTTTAACTAGCGGGAGACCCACCGGGGAGCTGTTTTTT
TRBD1,TRBV19,TRBJ2-7,.,CASSPPGQGVYEQYF,TGTGCCAGTAGCCCTCCGGGACAGGGGGTCTACGAGCAGTACTTC
.,TRBV15,TRBJ1-4,.,CATSRDKMGRGSEKLFF,TGTGCCACCAGCAGAGATAAAATGGGCAGGGGAAGTGAAAAACTGTTTTTT
TRBD1,TRBV12-3/TRBV12-4,TRBJ1-2,few,CASSDRGRGYTF,TGTGCCAGCAGTGACAGGGGTCGGGGCTACACCTTC
TRBD2,TRBV28,TRBJ2-2,.,CASYETSLESNTGELFF,TGTGCCAGCTATGAGACTAGCTTGGAATCGAACACCGGGGAGCTGTTTTTT
.,TRBV10-3,TRBJ1-1,.,CATNRGEDEAFF,TGTGCCACGAACCGGGGGGAAGACGAAGCTTTCTTT
.,TRBV27,TRBJ1-5,.,CASSSLTSSNQPQHF,TGTGCCAGCAGTTCCCTGACAAGTAGCAATCAGCCCCAGCATTTT
.,TRBV19,TRBJ2-2,.,CATRLEGTGELFF,TGTGCCACCCGACTAGAGGGCACCGGGGAGCTGTTTTTT
.,TRBV10-3,TRBJ1-3,once,CAITPQVSGNTIYF,TGTGCCATCACCCCCCAGGTCTCTGGAAACACCATATATTTT
TRBD2,TRBV29-1,TRBJ2-7,.,CSVGTSVSRRGYEQYF,TGCAGCGTCGGGACTAGCGTTTCACGGAGGGGCTACGAGCAGTACTTC
.,TRBV7-2,TRBJ1-5,.,CASSLVPTGEAQHF,TGTGCCAGCAGCTTAGTACCCACGGGAGAGGCCCAGCATTTT
TRBD2,TRBV7-3,TRBJ2-5,.,CASSLGLAGGGTQYF,TGTGCCAGCAGCTTGGGACTAGCGGGAGGAGGGACCCAGTACTTC
TRBD1,TRBV6-2/TRBV6-3,TRBJ2-7,once,CASSLRRDRPSYEQYF,TGTGCCAGCAGTTTAAGACGGGACAGGCCTTCCTACGAGCAGTACTTC
TRBD1,TRBV5-6,TRBJ2-7,.,CASSWGQPSPRQYF,TGTGCCAGCAGCTGGGGACAGCCTTCACCTCGGCAGTACTTC
.,TRBV27,TRBJ1-5,.,CASSSSVTGPQHF,TGTGCCAGCAGTTCCTCGGTTACGGGGCCCCAGCATTTT
TRBD1,TRBV6-5,TRBJ1-1,.,CASSLRDSFTEAFF,TGTGCCAGCAGCCTCCGGGACAGCTTTACTGAAGCTTTCTTT
.,TRBV30,TRBJ2-1,.,CAWTYSFSSYNEQFF,TGTGCCTGGACTTACAGTTTTAGCTCCTACAATGAGCAGTTCTTC
.,TRBV5-8,TRBJ1-1,.,CASSFTANTEAFF,TGTGCCAGCAGCTTTACAGCGAACACTGAAGCTTTCTTT
TRBD2,TRBV7-2,TRBJ2-3,.,CASSPTSGSGTDTQYF,TGTGCCAGCAGCCCAACTAGCGGGAGCGGAACAGATACGCAGTATTTT
.,TRBV6-2/TRBV6-3,TRBJ2-3,.,CASSPRGSTDTQYF,TGTGCCAGCAGCCCTCGGGGTAGCACAGATACGCAGTATTTT
TRBD1,TRBV19,TRBJ2-2,few,CASRTGGLTGELFF,TGTGCCAGCCGGACAGGGGGCTTAACCGGGGAGCTGTTTTTT
TRBD1,TRBV15,TRBJ1-5,.,CATSSQGQGGGNQPQHF,TGTGCCACCTCTTCACAGGGACAGGGGGGGGGCAATCAGCCCCAGCATTTT
.,TRBV12-3/TRBV12-4,TRBJ1-1,.,CASSLTVGTEAFF,TGTGCCAGCAGTTTAACTGTCGGCACTGAAGCTTTCTTT
TRBD2,TRBV2,TRBJ2-1,few,CASGGAYNEQFF,TGTGCCAGCGGGGGGGCCTACAATGAGCAGTTCTTC
TRBD1,TRBV18,TRBJ2-6,.,CASSPPGGRGANVLTF,TGTGCCAGCTCACCCCCAGGGGGCAGGGGGGCCAACGTCCTGACTTTC
.,TRBV5-1,TRBJ2-7,.,CASSLNRAHEQYF,TGCGCCAGCAGCTTGAACAGGGCCCACGAGCAGTACTTC
.,TRBV28,TRBJ1-2,.,CASSTSGQNYGYTF,TGTGCCAGCAGTACCTCGGGACAAAACTATGGCTACACCTTC
.,TRBV2,TRBJ1-1,.,CASRVEAIFTEAFF,TGTGCCAGCAGAGTTGAGGCGATATTCACTGAAGCTTTCTTT
.,TRBV11-2,TRBJ2-2,.,CASSNGGSYTGELFF,TGTGCCAGCAGCAATGGAGGGTCGTACACCGGGGAGCTGTTTTTT
.,TRBV2,TRBJ2-5,.,CASSDNREETQYF,TGTGCCAGCAGTGACAACAGGGAGGAGACCCAGTACTTC
.,TRBV27,TRBJ2-7,.,CASSLSTGFRSYEQYF,TGTGCCAGCAGTTTATCGACAGGCTTTCGGTCCTACGAGCAGTACTTC
.,TRBV27,TRBJ1-6,.,CASSSRGNSPLHF,TGTGCCAGCAGTTCCCGGGGGAATTCACCCCTCCACTTT
TRBD1,TRBV11-2,TRBJ1-6,few,CASSSGTGGRSPLHF,TGTGCCAGCAGCTCCGGGACAGGGGGCAGATCACCCCTCCACTTT